Listed here are 31 T cell receptor beta chains from one sample, sequenced in a study of T-cell memory formation after mild COVID-19. MiXCR was run by TCRdb on the 5' RACE reads, yielding one entry per CDR3 protein. The sample holds hundreds of thousands of distinct CDR3 sequences, roughly 17% seen once. What was sequenced was PBMCs or a T cell subset sorted from them (not recorded which). The receptors derive from an adult woman who had mild COVID-19 (a few samples of this study predate the infection). Cell type and time point are not known.

The V and J genes are TRBV5-4 and TRBJ2-7; maybe TRBD1 (6 bases). The CDR3 extends over 13 amino acids. Deletions cut 3 bases from V and 3 bases from J, with 10 bases between. Germline values: CDR1 SGHNT, CDR2 YYREEE (reference sequence). CDR3 nucleotides: TGTGCCAGCAGCTGGGACACCAACTACGAGCAGTACTTC. It encodes CASSWDTNYEQYF.

The rearrangement joins TRBV14 to TRBJ2-1; D gene uncertain. Germline CDR1 SGHDN, CDR2 FVKESK. Trimming removed 2 bases at V and 5 bases at J, with 22 bases between. CDR3 size: 18 residues. CDR3 amino acids: CASSQRKLGISVNNEQFF. The CDR3 coding sequence is TGTGCCAGCAGCCAAAGAAAGTTGGGCATCTCCGTGAACAATGAGCAGTTCTTC.

In this sample, this clonotype turned up many times. This rearrangement joins TRBV29-1 to TRBJ2-4; 7 positions match TRBD1. From germline, CDR1 is SQVTM and CDR2 ANQGSEA. V shed 5 bases, J shed 2 bases, and the junction held 3 bases outside the gene matches. The CDR3 is made up of 13 amino acids. The CDR3 DNA sequence: TGCAGCGTTATGACAGGGACCAAAAACATTCAGTACTTC. It encodes CSVMTGTKNIQYF.

V gene TRBV3-1 combines with J gene TRBJ2-7, with 8 bases matching TRBD2. The length of the CDR3 is 15 residues. After removal of 3 bases from V and 3 bases from J, the junction contained 7 bases not matched to a gene. The germline V gene has CDR1 LGHDT and CDR2 YNNKEL (reference sequence). CDR3 in DNA: TGTGCCAGCAGCCAGTCAACTAGCGGCTACTACGAGCAGTACTTC. It codes for CASSQSTSGYYEQYF.

This clonotype was seen only a few times. The rearrangement uses TRBV5-1 and TRBJ2-1, with 9 bases aligning to TRBD1. The CDR3 is 14 amino acids. V was pared by 3 bases and J by 9 bases, with 7 bases of the junction left unmatched. Germline V lookup: CDR1 SGHRS, CDR2 YFSETQ. This CDR3 is CASSWGDREGEQFF. The CDR3, as DNA: TGCGCCAGCAGCTGGGGGGACAGGGAGGGTGAGCAGTTCTTC.

This clonotype was recorded once. The rearrangement joins TRBV19 to TRBJ2-2; 9 nucleotides line up with TRBD2. V lost 10 bases and J lost 5; bases outside the gene matches: 11. The CDR3 consists of 15 residues. The V gene's germline CDR1 is LNHDA and CDR2 SQIVND (reference sequence). The CDR3 nucleotides read TGTGCCACCAATCTTGCGGGAGGGAAGACCGGGGAGCTGTTTTTT. It translates to CATNLAGGKTGELFF.

In its sample, this clonotype was seen a few times. The genes are TRBV18 and TRBJ2-3; D is unresolved. Trimming removed 3 bases from V and 4 bases from J, with 14 bases in between. The V gene's germline CDR1 is KGHSH and CDR2 LQKENI. The CDR3 is 15 residues long. This chain's CDR3 is CASSPTKQNADTQYF. In nucleotides, the CDR3 is TGTGCCAGCTCACCGACGAAGCAGAACGCAGATACGCAGTATTTT.

The chain carries TRBV12-3 or TRBV12-4 and TRBJ2-5, with 7 bases aligning to TRBD2. The CDR3 length is 14 residues. Losses at the gene ends were 7 bases for V and 7 bases for J; bases not matched to a gene: 12. CDR3 residues: CASTLSAGLGTQYF. Written as DNA, the CDR3 is TGTGCCAGCACCCTTTCAGCGGGGTTAGGGACCCAGTACTTC.

This clonotype was seen only a few times. V and J are TRBV20-1 and TRBJ1-5; 10 bases are shared with TRBD1. V shed 7 bases, J shed 6 bases, and the junction held 3 bases outside the gene matches. The length of the CDR3 is 12 residues. Germline loops: CDR1 DFQATT, CDR2 SNEGSKA (reference sequence). The CDR3 is CSGQGAGQPQHF. The CDR3 coding sequence is TGCAGTGGACAGGGGGCAGGTCAGCCCCAGCATTTT.

The chain recombines TRBV24-1 with TRBJ2-1; 12 positions agree with TRBD2. The germline gives CDR1 KGHDR, CDR2 SFDVKD. The CDR3 runs to 17 residues. After removal of 2 bases from V and 7 bases from J, the junction contained 8 bases not matched to a gene. CDR3 bases: TGTGCCACCAGTGATTCGCGTGGGACTAGCGGGTATAATGAGCAGTTCTTC. This translates into CATSDSRGTSGYNEQFF.

This clonotype was found a few times. V gene TRBV6-5 combines with J gene TRBJ1-2; D uncertain. V was trimmed by 0 bases and J by 0 bases, leaving 11 bases between them. The CDR3 spans 16 residues. Per the germline V gene, CDR1 is MNHEY and CDR2 is SVGAGI. The CDR3 is CASSYSRTGANYGYTF. The CDR3 DNA is TGTGCCAGCAGTTACTCGCGGACCGGGGCTAACTATGGCTACACCTTC.

This clonotype came up a few times. The rearrangement uses TRBV11-2 and TRBJ1-1; D uncertain. Trimming removed 5 bases at V and 5 bases at J, with 12 bases between. The V gene's germline CDR1 is SGHAT and CDR2 FQNNGV. The CDR3 consists of 13 residues. DNA of the CDR3: TGTGCCAGCAGCGGGCTCCGAGGAACTGAAGCTTTCTTT. Amino acid sequence: CASSGLRGTEAFF.

This clonotype was detected a few times. J is TRBJ2-7 and V is TRBV10-3; 7 positions agree with TRBD1. Germline CDR1 is ENHRY and CDR2 is SYGVKD. J was trimmed by 5 bases and V by 3 bases; bases with no gene match: 10. CDR3 length: 15 amino acids. The CDR3 sequence is CAISEVQGFDHEQYF. In DNA form, the CDR3 reads TGTGCCATCAGTGAAGTACAGGGGTTCGACCACGAGCAGTACTTC.

The J gene is TRBJ2-2, the V gene TRBV5-1; D is perhaps TRBD2 (7 bases). Germline lookup yields CDR1 SGHRS and CDR2 YFSETQ. This CDR3 is 17 amino acids long. Trimming shortened V by 4 bases and J by 4 bases, and 20 bases separated the two germline ends. CDR3 sequence reads: CASSPRMGGPGTGELFF. CDR3 coding DNA: TGCGCCAGCAGCCCCCGGATGGGGGGGCCGGGCACCGGGGAGCTGTTTTTT.

This clonotype was seen at least ten times. The J gene is TRBJ2-4, the V gene TRBV6-2 or TRBV6-3; no definite D call. This CDR3 has 15 amino acids. The V end was cut by 5 bases, the J end by 1 base, with 12 bases between. Germline CDR1 reads MNHEY; CDR2 reads SVGEGT. In DNA, the CDR3 is TGTGCCAGCAGTATCCCGCCCGGGGCCAAAAACATTCAGTACTTC. This sequence encodes CASSIPPGAKNIQYF.

This chain joins TRBV27 and TRBJ1-2, with D uncertain. Germline V CDR1 and CDR2: MNHEY, SMNVEV (reference sequence). V was pared by 5 bases and J by 7 bases, with 20 bases between. The CDR3 is 15 amino acids. The CDR3 DNA reads TGTGCCAGCAGTCCAAGGGCACCGATTGGTGTTGGCTACACCTTC. Translation gives CASSPRAPIGVGYTF.

This clonotype was detected a few times. The J gene is TRBJ2-7, the V gene TRBV30; TRBD1 agrees at 7 bases. The J segment lost 3 bases and the V segment lost 3 bases, leaving 2 bases of the junction unmatched. The CDR3 has 12 residues. Germline CDR1 and CDR2: GTSNPN and SVGIG (reference sequence). The CDR3, as DNA: TGTGCCTGGAGCTCAGGGGGCTACGAGCAGTACTTC. Translated: CAWSSGGYEQYF.

The rearrangement links TRBV5-6 to TRBJ1-2, with unresolved D. Trimming stripped 4 bases from V and 7 bases from J, with 17 bases between. The CDR3 length is 14 residues. Germline loops: CDR1 SGHDT, CDR2 YYEEEE. The CDR3, as DNA: TGTGCCAGCAGCCTCGGATTAGGATCGGGTGGCTACACCTTC. Translation gives CASSLGLGSGGYTF.

The J gene is TRBJ2-2, the V gene TRBV6-6; D may match TRBD1 or TRBD2 (5 bases each). Germline CDR1 reads MNHNY; CDR2 reads SVGAGI (reference sequence). CDR3 length: 16 residues. With 5 bases removed from V and 4 bases from J, the gap between germline ends came to 17 bases. This CDR3 reads CASSGVGAGGTGELFF. In DNA form, the CDR3 reads TGTGCCAGCAGTGGGGTAGGGGCCGGAGGCACCGGGGAGCTGTTTTTT.

The CDR3 spells CASSLAGSGQETQYF. The CDR3 DNA sequence: TGTGCCAGCAGTTTAGCGGGCAGCGGACAAGAGACCCAGTACTTC. The chain has TRBV12-3 or TRBV12-4 and TRBJ2-5, with a possible D match to TRBD2 (5 bases). The CDR3 totals 15 residues. V was pared by 0 bases and J by 2 bases, with 10 bases between.

The chain employs TRBV10-3 and TRBJ1-1, with D uncertain. The V and J ends lost 3 bases and 14 bases respectively, with 13 bases between them. The CDR3 is made up of 11 amino acids. Germline V CDR1 and CDR2: ENHRY, SYGVKD. CDR3: CAISEGSFGFF. CDR3 in DNA: TGTGCCATCAGTGAAGGCAGCTTCGGCTTCTTT.

This clonotype was detected only a few times. The gene calls are TRBV2 and TRBJ2-5; TRBD1 matches 7 bases. The CDR3 is 15 amino acids. Per the germline V gene, CDR1 is SNHLY and CDR2 is FYNNEI. Germline trimming cut 2 bases from V and 5 bases from J; bases unmatched to any gene: 8. The CDR3 DNA reads as TGTGCCAGCAGTGAATCGGCGACAGGGCTGGAGACCCAGTACTTC. This translates into CASSESATGLETQYF.

The chain joins TRBV12-3 or TRBV12-4 to TRBJ2-2; TRBD2 matches 12 bases. The CDR3 runs 18 residues. Trimming removed 9 bases from V and 6 bases from J; junction bases left unmatched: 17. The CDR3, as DNA: TGTGCCAGTCCGACTAGCGGGAGTCTTAACGCCGGGGCCGGGGAGCTGTTTTTT. Translation: CASPTSGSLNAGAGELFF.

The chain joins TRBV5-6 to TRBJ2-1; D perhaps matches TRBD2 (6 bases). This CDR3 contains 16 residues. V was clipped by 5 bases and J by 4 bases, with 19 bases between them. From germline, CDR1 is SGHDT and CDR2 YYEEEE. CDR3 region: CASSSITGLYYNEQFF. The CDR3 DNA sequence: TGTGCCAGCAGTTCCATAACAGGACTATATTACAATGAGCAGTTCTTC.

The chain has TRBV11-1 and TRBJ2-7; perhaps TRBD2 as D (5 bases). CDR1 is SGHAT and CDR2 is FQDESV in the germline V gene (reference sequence). V was trimmed by 5 bases and J by 3 bases, leaving 14 bases between them. The CDR3 is 14 residues long. The CDR3 bases are TGTGCCAGCAGCCCCCACTATGGACTCTACGAGCAGTACTTC. Translating it yields CASSPHYGLYEQYF.

This chain connects TRBV5-6 to TRBJ2-6, with D unclear. V was pared by 3 bases and J by 4 bases, with 11 bases between. Germline V gives CDR1 SGHDT, CDR2 YYEEEE. The length of the CDR3 is 15 residues. CDR3 nucleotide sequence: TGTGCCAGCAGCTCTCAGAGCTCCGGGGCCAACGTCCTGACTTTC. This encodes CASSSQSSGANVLTF.

V gene TRBV6-2 or TRBV6-3 combines with J gene TRBJ2-7; possibly TRBD1 for D (6 bases). The CDR3 is 13 residues long. Trimming cost V 6 bases and J 6 bases, with 15 bases left between them. Per the germline V gene, CDR1 is MNHEY and CDR2 is SVGEGT. The CDR3 loop is CASRPTGLGEQYF. The DNA for the CDR3 is TGTGCCAGCAGACCAACAGGGCTGGGCGAGCAGTACTTC.

This sequence joins TRBV24-1 and TRBJ2-5; D is perhaps TRBD2 (5 bases). With 9 bases removed from V and 5 bases from J, the gap between germline ends came to 15 bases. Germline V CDR1 and CDR2: KGHDR, SFDVKD. This CDR3 has 13 amino acids. The CDR3 coding sequence is TGTGCCACCCTCGCATGGGAGCGGGAGACCCAGTACTTC. This codes for CATLAWERETQYF.

This clonotype was seen only once. The rearrangement uses TRBV7-9 and TRBJ2-3; tentative D call: TRBD2 (7 bases). Germline CDR1 SEHNR, CDR2 FQNEAQ (reference sequence). This CDR3 is 16 amino acids long. With 5 bases removed from V and 1 base from J, the gap between germline ends came to 16 bases. CDR3: CASSLHKGGRTDTQYF. As DNA, the CDR3 is TGTGCCAGCAGCCTGCACAAGGGGGGGCGCACAGATACGCAGTATTTT.

This clonotype was seen more than once but under ten times. The J gene is TRBJ1-2, the V gene TRBV29-1, with 7 nucleotides matching TRBD1. The CDR3 loop spans 12 amino acids. Germline trimming cut 6 bases from V and 8 bases from J; bases unmatched to any gene: 9. Per the germline V gene, CDR1 is SQVTM and CDR2 is ANQGSEA. The CDR3 DNA is TGCAGCGTACTAAGCTCGGGACAGGGCTACACCTTC. It codes for CSVLSSGQGYTF.

The chain is built from TRBV20-1 and TRBJ2-7, with D uncertain. The germline V gene has CDR1 DFQATT and CDR2 SNEGSKA (reference sequence). V lost 4 bases to trimming and J lost 2 bases, with 15 bases between them. This CDR3 contains 14 residues. The CDR3 loop is CSATATVPTYEQYF. CDR3 nucleotide sequence: TGCAGTGCTACCGCAACCGTGCCCACCTACGAGCAGTACTTC.